This TCR beta chain was recorded in a study of T cells after yellow fever vaccination (dated by TCRdb to the late 2010s). With regard to the full study: The SMART-Seq v4 Ultra Low Input RNA kit was used to prepare libraries from fractions with low cell numbers. To follow T-cell clones before and after primary and booster YFV17D yellow fever vaccination, bulk TCR alpha and beta repertoires were sequenced over time. The cohort comprised two healthy male donors, one aged 18 to 30 and one aged 30 to 40 years. Blood was drawn at multiple timepoints before and after primary and secondary immunization, with bulk PBMC replicates and cell subsets isolated. Study-wide findings and limitations: Because only a couple of donors were included in the study, the extent to which the findings can be generalized is limited. Most clones expanded after primary vaccination (96% of CD4 and approximately 86% of CD8) were re-detected after the booster, suggesting that broad memory maintenance occurred. A small fraction of clonotypes appeared in both the CD4 and CD8 compartments, likely as a result of convergent recombination. The secondary T-cell response was found to be weaker but faster than the primary response, with a peak reached on day 5 rather than on day 15. Because abundant contaminating clonotypes from the bulk population could be contained in FACS-sorted repertoires, computational filtering was required.

TCR cDNA was made using 5'RACE template switching, a step that added a universal primer site and unique molecular identifiers. Priming of cDNA synthesis was performed from both the TCR alpha and TCR beta constant segments. Library amplification involved two PCR steps, and the second step added sample barcodes and sequencing adapters. Sequencing of the libraries was done on either Illumina HiSeq 2500 (2x100 bp) or NovaSeq (2x150 bp). In the original analysis: Demultiplexing of reads and collapsing into UMI consensus sequences were performed with MIGEC, and V(D)J alignment was carried out with MiXCR. Vaccine-responding clonotypes were identified with edgeR using replicate PBMC samples, with FDR below 0.01 and a log2 fold change above 5 up to day 15 being required. Each bulk clonotype was labeled CD4 or CD8 based on which sequenced repertoire, CD4 or CD8, contained the clonotype at higher abundance. TCRdb's own reprocessing of the public reads used fastp at Q25 and MiXCR and kept productive beta chains. Each CDR3 protein gets just one entry, which takes the most common genes and DNA from the rows behind it. The V and J calls reflect TCRdb's pipeline rather than the authors' work. This sample gives 300,000 to 400,000 distinct CDR3 sequences in total; more than 5.5% of them show up just once. The top ten clones comprise 15% of the sample.

In this sample, this clonotype turned up many times. Its antigen has not been determined. Per-nucleotide qualities are absent, and no much larger clonotype sits a single base away. Read against the paper, the sample's treatment or condition label means: live attenuated yellow fever vaccine strain. At each blood-draw timepoint, two biological replicates of bulk PBMCs were collected. A standard Ficoll-Paque protocol was used to isolate PBMCs from peripheral blood. TriZol was used to extract RNA from bulk PBMCs, CD4 and CD8 fractions, and dextramer-positive and dextramer-negative fractions. V is pared back by 7 bases and J by 0 bases, with 16 bases lying between the germline termini. In the germline V gene (reference sequence), CDR1 corresponds to DFQATT and CDR2 to SNEGSKA. The CDR3 sequence holds 14 residues, the cysteine and phenylalanine included. The entry retains the CDR3 DNA only, 42 bases that are in frame from base 1.

The sequence derives from a man younger than 40 who received the YFV17D yellow fever vaccine. Material: PBMCs, obtained 5 days after the yellow fever booster vaccination. The chain uses TRBV20-1 and TRBJ2-7, with TRBD1 as a weak D call on 5 bases. CDR3 sequence: CSVPPRRDSYEQYF. The DNA sequence is as follows: TGCAGTGTTCCCCCCCGCAGGGACTCCTACGAGCAGTACTTC.